A single T cell receptor (beta chain) is shown here with its context. Researchers barred patients who had uncontrolled infection, other autoimmune disease, pregnancy or lactation. Together with thyroid ultrasound, orbital computed tomography, serum thyroxine and TRAb, clinical symptoms were used for diagnoses. These data come from a study of T cells in Graves' hyperthyroidism and ophthalmopathy. V was trimmed by 3 bases and J by 7 bases, leaving 9 bases between them. CDR1 and CDR2 (germline): LNHDA, SQIVND (reference sequence). The CDR3 covers 12 residues. There were TCR beta CDR3 regions amplified from RNA transcripts. The TCR CDR3 first-round RT-PCR relied on the HTBI primer set. TCRdb re-called the multiplex PCR reads through MiXCR, storing one row per CDR3 protein. The sample yields over 300,000 distinct CDR3 sequences, about 13% seen once.

The sequence was collected from a woman aged 35 to 49 with Graves' ophthalmopathy. Source material: blood. The V and J genes are TRBV19 and TRBJ1-2; D is perhaps TRBD1 (5 bases). The CDR3 reads CASSIVGAGYTF. CDR3 nucleotides: TGTGCCAGTAGTATTGTAGGGGCTGGCTACACCTTC. Together with reference TRBV19 and TRBJ1-2, the CDR3 gives the full variable domain: DGGITQSPKYLFRKEGQNVTLSCEQNLNHDAMYWYRQDPGQGLRLIYYSQIVNDFQKGDIAEGYSVSREKKESFPLTVTSAQKNPTAFYLCASSIVGAGYTFGSGTRLTVV.